This record looks at one TCR beta chain sequence and its context. What it binds is unknown. The data stem from a study of blood T cells in healthy people across ages. Turning to the study itself: With template switching, about one barcoded beta molecule was captured per two T cells.

Study-wide results and caveats: Across samples, TCR beta diversity tracked strongly with naive T cell percentage.

The CDR3 totals 15 residues. V was pared by 0 bases and J by 6 bases, with 14 bases between. Germline V lookup: CDR1 SGHTA, CDR2 FQGNSA. For the second PCR, which ran for about 6 to 11 cycles, a sample-barcoded 5' primer and a J-beta primer mix were used. Each CDR3 protein is one row after TCRdb ran MiXCR on the 5' RACE reads. Of about 670,000 distinct CDR3 sequences listed, approximately 40% were seen once; the top ten hold about 30%. This receptor was taken from a man older than 75 in good health. This chain connects TRBV7-2 to TRBJ1-2; D gene unclear. The specimen was blood. CDR3 coding DNA: TGTGCCAGCAGCTTAGCGCCGGCGGGGAAGGATGGCTACACCTTC. Its translation: CASSLAPAGKDGYTF.